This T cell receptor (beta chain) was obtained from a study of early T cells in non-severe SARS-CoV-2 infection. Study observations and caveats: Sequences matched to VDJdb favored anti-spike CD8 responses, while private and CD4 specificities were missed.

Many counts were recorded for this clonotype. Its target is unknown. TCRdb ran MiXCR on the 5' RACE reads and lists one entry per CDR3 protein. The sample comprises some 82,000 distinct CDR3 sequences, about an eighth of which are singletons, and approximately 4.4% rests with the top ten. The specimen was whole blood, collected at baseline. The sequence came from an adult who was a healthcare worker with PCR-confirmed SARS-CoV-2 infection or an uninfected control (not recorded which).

The CDR3 DNA sequence: TGTGCCAGCAGCCTGGGACAGAAGAACACTGAAGCTTTCTTT. Protein sequence: CASSLGQKNTEAFF. The rearrangement links TRBV28 to TRBJ1-1; 7 bases line up with TRBD1. CDR1 and CDR2 from the germline V gene are MDHEN and SYDVKM. The length of the CDR3 is 14 residues. V lost 6 bases and J lost 1; bases outside the gene matches: 5.